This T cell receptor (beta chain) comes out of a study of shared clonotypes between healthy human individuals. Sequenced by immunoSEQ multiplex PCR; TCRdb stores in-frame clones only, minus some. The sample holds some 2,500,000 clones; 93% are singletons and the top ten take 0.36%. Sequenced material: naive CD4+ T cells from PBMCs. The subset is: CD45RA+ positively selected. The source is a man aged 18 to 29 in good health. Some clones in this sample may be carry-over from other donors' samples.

The CDR3 sequence is CASSQRDYQSYEQYF. In DNA, the CDR3 is TGCGCCAGCAGCCAGCGGGACTACCAATCCTACGAGCAGTACTTC. V is TRBV4-1 and J is TRBJ2-7; TRBD2 matches 7 bases. The germline gives CDR1 MGHRA, CDR2 YSYEKL. The CDR3 consists of 15 residues. The ends lost 3 bases at V and 1 base at J; junction bases unmatched: 6.